The present entry profiles one T cell receptor beta chain with its context. Its antigen remains unidentified. This CDR3 region has 18 residues. Germline CDR1 and CDR2: SGDLS and YYNGEE. These data belong to a study of post-analysis software for immune sequencing data. Built from TCR beta cDNA, the libraries had unique molecular identifiers in them. There were 1 to 10 million T cells, and about 500,000 cDNA molecules came from them. Using its own MiXCR run on the PCR reads, TCRdb lists one record per CDR3 protein. The data hold 600,000 to 750,000 distinct CDR3 sequences, with roughly three fifths observed a single time. Overall study findings and caveats: Strong co-clustering by F measure was seen for same-batch samples. TRBV5-6, TRBV5-1 and TRBV20-1 belonged to a set of roughly five TRBV segments that were more frequent in patients than controls.

This clonotype was obtained from a girl aged 2-10 years with multiple sclerosis. Sequencing input: blood. The chain combines TRBV9 with TRBJ2-7; possibly TRBD1 or TRBD2 for D (5 bases each). The J call may be mistaken, given a closer DNA end match to TRBJ2-5. The CDR3 bases are TGTGCCAGCAGCGTCGGGGCCGGGACCCTACAATTCGGGGAGACCCAGTACTTC. It is translated as CASSVGAGTLQFGETQYF.